Below, 2 T cell receptor beta chains from the same sample are listed, as sequenced in a study of shared clonotypes between healthy human individuals. Repertoires were generated with immunoSEQ multiplex PCR, while TCRdb's copy carries only in-frame clones and drops some. The sample records around 940,000 clones, 60% to 85% being singletons. The sequencing sample was made of memory CD4+ T cells sorted from blood. Subset specified: CD45RA-negative fraction. These receptors came from a man aged 18-30 years in good health.

The chain is built from TRBV7-8 and TRBJ1-6; TRBD1 might be the D (5 bases). Germline assignment: CDR1 SGHVS and CDR2 FQNEAQ. V was pared by 5 bases and J by 10 bases, with 18 bases between. The CDR3 contains 15 residues. The DNA of the CDR3 is TGTGCCAGCAGCATCATTCTCGCGGGGGAGTCACCCCTCCACTTT. Its protein product is CASSIILAGESPLHF.

This clone was detected only a few times. CDR3 in DNA: TGTGCCAGCAGCCCAGACAGGACAAAGGGGGAAAAACTGTTTTTT. It codes for CASSPDRTKGEKLFF. The chain is built from TRBV5-4 and TRBJ1-4; TRBD1 is a possible D gene (6 bases). With 4 bases removed from V and 8 bases from J, the gap between germline ends came to 18 bases. The germline V gene has CDR1 SGHNT and CDR2 YYREEE (reference sequence). This CDR3 comprises 15 residues.